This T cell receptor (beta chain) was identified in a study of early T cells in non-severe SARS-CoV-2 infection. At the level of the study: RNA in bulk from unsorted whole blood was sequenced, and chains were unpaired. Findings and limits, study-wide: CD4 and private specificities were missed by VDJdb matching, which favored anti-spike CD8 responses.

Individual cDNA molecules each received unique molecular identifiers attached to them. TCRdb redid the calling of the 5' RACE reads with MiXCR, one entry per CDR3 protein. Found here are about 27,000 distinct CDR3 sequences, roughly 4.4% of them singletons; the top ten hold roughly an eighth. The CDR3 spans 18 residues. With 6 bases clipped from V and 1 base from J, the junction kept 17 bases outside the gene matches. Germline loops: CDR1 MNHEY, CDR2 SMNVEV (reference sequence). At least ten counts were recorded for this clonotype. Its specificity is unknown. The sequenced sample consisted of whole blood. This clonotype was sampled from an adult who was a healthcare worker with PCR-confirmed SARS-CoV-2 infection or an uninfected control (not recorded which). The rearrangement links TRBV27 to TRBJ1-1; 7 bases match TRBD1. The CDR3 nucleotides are TGTGCCAGCAGAAAGCCAGGGGGTTTATTTAGGGAGAACACTGAAGCTTTCTTT. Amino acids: CASRKPGGLFRENTEAFF.